Listed below are T cell receptor beta chains from one sample, sequenced in a study of blood T cell repertoires in COVID-19. The method was immunoSEQ multiplex PCR; TCRdb's version includes in-frame clones alone and lacks a portion of them. The data hold about 98,000 clones, with about 80% observed a single time. The sample comprised peripheral blood. The source is a man between 65 and 85 years old with active or convalescent COVID-19. Both conserved end residues are part of each CDR3. The D gene is left open where the match is weak. Only part of the rows carry a size: once, few, many, or a class if the clone is expanded.

CDR3 | DNA | V | size | J | D
CASSEASGVIYNEQFF | TGTGCCAGCAGTGAAGCTAGCGGGGTCATCTACAATGAGCAGTTCTTC | TRBV2 | - | TRBJ2-1 | TRBD2
CASSPDRGNEKLFF | TGCGCCAGCAGCCCCGACAGGGGGAACGAAAAACTGTTTTTT | TRBV5-1 | - | TRBJ1-4 | TRBD1
CASSFQGWADTQYF | TGTGCCAGCAGCTTCCAGGGGTGGGCAGATACGCAGTATTTT | TRBV5-5 | once | TRBJ2-3 | -
CASSQVGTGGDTGELFF | TGCGCCAGCAGCCAAGTGGGGACAGGGGGAGACACCGGGGAGCTGTTTTTT | TRBV4-3 | - | TRBJ2-2 | TRBD1
CASRRISGNTIYF | TGTGCCAGCAGGCGAATCTCTGGAAACACCATATATTTT | TRBV12-3/TRBV12-4 | few | TRBJ1-3 | -
CASSQDYGGGNYGYTF | TGTGCCAGCAGCCAAGATTACGGAGGGGGCAACTATGGCTACACCTTC | TRBV4-2 | - | TRBJ1-2 | TRBD1
CASSTLAGAHGTSDTQYF | TGTGCCAGCAGCACCCTAGCGGGGGCCCACGGTACATCAGATACGCAGTATTTT | TRBV7-9 | - | TRBJ2-3 | TRBD2
CASSFYPDTQYF | TGTGCCAGCAGTTTCTACCCAGATACGCAGTATTTT | TRBV12-3/TRBV12-4 | once | TRBJ2-3 | -
CASSQEWRGLGNQPQHF | TGTGCCAGCAGCCAAGAATGGCGGGGTTTGGGCAATCAGCCCCAGCATTTT | TRBV4-2 | - | TRBJ1-5 | -
CSVGQRRDYGYTF | TGCAGCGTTGGGCAGAGGAGGGACTATGGCTACACCTTC | TRBV29-1 | - | TRBJ1-2 | -
CASSYGLAGGQETQYF | TGTGCCAGCAGCTACGGACTAGCGGGGGGTCAAGAGACCCAGTACTTC | TRBV5-6 | - | TRBJ2-5 | TRBD2
CAWSMALRGGDTQYF | TGTGCCTGGAGTATGGCTCTGAGGGGAGGAGATACGCAGTATTTT | TRBV30 | once | TRBJ2-3 | -
CASSLELAGVGADTQYF | TGCGCCAGCAGCTTGGAACTAGCGGGGGTAGGTGCAGATACGCAGTATTTT | TRBV5-1 | - | TRBJ2-3 | TRBD2
CASSPWDYQETQYF | TGTGCCAGCAGTCCTTGGGACTATCAAGAGACCCAGTACTTC | TRBV5-4 | - | TRBJ2-5 | TRBD2
CASSPGDTSYEQYF | TGTGCCAGCAGCCCCGGGGACACCTCCTACGAGCAGTACTTC | TRBV7-9 | - | TRBJ2-7 | -
CASSYERDRGQIPSQETQYF | TGTGCCAGCAGTTACGAGCGGGACAGGGGCCAAATTCCCTCTCAAGAGACCCAGTACTTC | TRBV6-2/TRBV6-3 | - | TRBJ2-5 | TRBD1
CASSRQGTTNEKLFF | TGTGCCAGCTCACGACAGGGAACAACTAATGAAAAACTGTTTTTT | TRBV18 | - | TRBJ1-4 | TRBD1
CASRRQGVAGNTIYF | TGTGCCAGTAGGAGACAGGGGGTGGCTGGAAACACCATATATTTT | TRBV19 | few | TRBJ1-3 | TRBD1
CARSLCRDREMNTEAFF | TGTGCCAGAAGCTTATGCCGGGACAGAGAGATGAACACTGAAGCTTTCTTT | TRBV5-3 | - | TRBJ1-1 | TRBD1
CASRSGGQGFSTLHF | TGTGCCAGCAGATCCGGAGGCCAGGGGTTTAGCACCCTCCACTTT | TRBV6-6 | - | TRBJ1-6 | -
CASSQEVVAFGNEQFF | TGCGCCAGCAGCCAAGAAGTAGTAGCGTTTGGCAATGAGCAGTTCTTC | TRBV4-1 | - | TRBJ2-1 | -
CASSIRPPNSGGYTF | TGCGCCAGCAGCATAAGGCCTCCTAACTCGGGGGGCTACACCTTC | TRBV5-1 | - | TRBJ1-2 | -
CASSVDGWPQYF | TGTGCCAGCAGCGTAGACGGGTGGCCGCAGTATTTT | TRBV9 | - | TRBJ2-3 | -
CASSFDRLSYEQYF | TGTGCCAGCAGTTTTGACAGGCTCTCCTACGAGCAGTACTTC | TRBV6-2/TRBV6-3 | - | TRBJ2-7 | -
CASRDHTGGNEQFF | TGTGCCAGCAGGGACCATACAGGGGGCAATGAGCAGTTCTTC | TRBV6-5 | - | TRBJ2-1 | TRBD1
CSVSESNQPQHF | TGCAGCGTCTCTGAGAGCAATCAGCCCCAGCATTTT | TRBV29-1 | - | TRBJ1-5 | -
CSASSGPSYQETQYF | TGCAGTGCTAGTTCTGGGCCTTCGTACCAAGAGACCCAGTACTTC | TRBV20-1 | - | TRBJ2-5 | -
CASSIGLPLRGSFYQETQYF | TGTGCCAGTAGTATAGGCCTCCCTCTGCGGGGGAGCTTTTACCAAGAGACCCAGTACTTC | TRBV19 | - | TRBJ2-5 | TRBD2
CASSLSRAREAFF | TGTGCCAGCAGCTTATCCAGGGCGCGTGAAGCTTTCTTT | TRBV7-2 | - | TRBJ1-1 | -
CASSLDISSYEQYF | TGTGCCAGCAGCCTTGACATAAGCTCCTACGAGCAGTACTTC | TRBV7-2 | - | TRBJ2-7 | -
CASRLGQGYGNGYTF | TGTGCCAGCAGACTTGGACAGGGGTATGGGAATGGCTACACCTTC | TRBV27 | - | TRBJ1-2 | TRBD1
CSVQRQTYGYTF | TGCAGCGTTCAGAGACAGACCTATGGCTACACCTTC | TRBV29-1 | few | TRBJ1-2 | -
CASSSQTGSNTGELFF | TGTGCCAGCAGCTCCCAGACAGGATCGAACACCGGGGAGCTGTTTTTT | TRBV11-2 | - | TRBJ2-2 | -
CASSPRNTEAFF | TGTGCCAGCTCACCGAGAAACACTGAAGCTTTCTTT | TRBV18 | - | TRBJ1-1 | -
CASSPTGSYGYTF | TGTGCCAGCAGTCCGACAGGGAGCTATGGCTACACCTTC | TRBV6-5 | - | TRBJ1-2 | TRBD1
CASSLSAGGLRGYTF | TGTGCCTCATCTCTGTCGGCGGGGGGCCTAAGAGGCTACACCTTC | TRBV25-1 | - | TRBJ1-2 | -
CASSPGTGRLSYNSPLHF | TGTGCCAGCAGCCCTGGGACAGGCCGTCTTTCCTATAATTCACCCCTCCACTTT | TRBV5-8 | once | TRBJ1-6 | TRBD1
CASSSQAPRNEQFF | TGTGCCAGCAGTTCCCAGGCCCCCCGCAATGAGCAGTTCTTC | TRBV6-5 | once | TRBJ2-1 | -
CASSLNHSTRNTEAFF | TGTGCCAGCAGCCTAAATCATTCTACTAGGAACACTGAAGCTTTCTTT | TRBV5-4 | - | TRBJ1-1 | -
CASSPNRQSGIYGYTF | TGTGCCAGCAGCCCCAATCGCCAATCAGGTATCTATGGCTACACCTTC | TRBV3-1/TRBV3-2 | - | TRBJ1-2 | -
CASSPPTGGGNQPQHF | TGTGCCAGTAGTCCTCCGACAGGGGGCGGCAATCAGCCCCAGCATTTT | TRBV19 | - | TRBJ1-5 | TRBD1
CASSLRGSLWGETQYF | TGTGCCAGCAGCCTACGAGGGTCCCTTTGGGGAGAGACCCAGTACTTC | TRBV5-5 | - | TRBJ2-5 | -
CASRPGGSVNTEAFF | TGTGCCAGCAGACCAGGGGGGTCGGTGAACACTGAAGCTTTCTTT | TRBV28 | - | TRBJ1-1 | TRBD1
CASSLRGFGYTF | TGTGCCAGCAGTCTCAGGGGGTTTGGCTACACCTTC | TRBV3-1/TRBV3-2 | - | TRBJ1-2 | TRBD1
CASSPQETANYGYTF | TGTGCCAGCAGCCCGCAGGAGACAGCCAACTATGGCTACACCTTC | TRBV2 | - | TRBJ1-2 | -
CASSMGGLQPQHF | TGTGCCAGCAGCATGGGGGGGCTTCAGCCCCAGCATTTT | TRBV27 | - | TRBJ1-5 | -
CASSPASRTSTDTQYF | TGTGCCAGCAGCCCCGCTTCTCGGACTAGCACAGATACGCAGTATTTT | TRBV7-9 | - | TRBJ2-3 | -
CASSLGSFYEQYF | TGTGCCAGCAGTTTGGGCTCGTTCTACGAGCAGTACTTC | TRBV12-3/TRBV12-4 | few | TRBJ2-7 | -
CASSLEPGLSTDTQYF | TGTGCCAGCAGCTTAGAGCCGGGACTTAGCACAGATACGCAGTATTTT | TRBV11-2 | - | TRBJ2-3 | -
CASIPTPGTGYGYTF | TGTGCCAGCATCCCCACCCCCGGGACAGGGTATGGCTACACCTTC | TRBV28 | - | TRBJ1-2 | TRBD1